The source of this T cell receptor (beta chain) is a study of blood T cell repertoires in COVID-19. About the research overall: Acute and convalescent COVID-19 specimens originated in the United States, Italy and Spain. Sources were T cells, B-cell-depleted T cells, or PBMCs; the material itself was cDNA or gDNA.

Per germline, CDR1 SEHNR and CDR2 FQNEAQ (reference sequence). The CDR3 is made up of 15 amino acids. V was cut by 5 bases and J by 0 bases, with 11 bases left in between. Methods used by the authors: Estimation of nucleated cell counts was performed using reference gene primer amplification. TCRdb keeps only in-frame clones here, not all; method: immunoSEQ multiplex PCR. The V and J calls and clone size are taken from that table; D and trimming were inferred from the DNA. This sample has 150,000 to 200,000 clones, with more than 80% found just once. Sequenced sample: peripheral blood. This rearrangement joins TRBV7-9 to TRBJ2-1; D ambiguous. The sequence was obtained from a man over 45 with acute or convalescent COVID-19. CDR3 in DNA: TGTGCCAGCAGCCCTATAGCTTCCTCCTACAATGAGCAGTTCTTC. Translated, it gives CASSPIASSYNEQFF.